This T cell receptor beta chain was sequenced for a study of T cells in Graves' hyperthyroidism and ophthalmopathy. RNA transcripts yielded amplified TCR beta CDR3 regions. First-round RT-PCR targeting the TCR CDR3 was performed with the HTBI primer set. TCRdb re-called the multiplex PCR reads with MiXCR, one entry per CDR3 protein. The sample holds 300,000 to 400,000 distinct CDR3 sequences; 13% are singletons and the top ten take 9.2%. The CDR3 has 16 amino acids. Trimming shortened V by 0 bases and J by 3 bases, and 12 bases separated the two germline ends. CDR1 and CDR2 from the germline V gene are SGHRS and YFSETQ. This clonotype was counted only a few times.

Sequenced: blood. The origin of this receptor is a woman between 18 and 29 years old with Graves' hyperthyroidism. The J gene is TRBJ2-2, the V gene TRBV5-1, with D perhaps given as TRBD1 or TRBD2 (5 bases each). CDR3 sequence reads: CASSLDGGLDTGELFF. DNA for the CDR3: TGCGCCAGCAGCTTGGATGGGGGTCTGGACACCGGGGAGCTGTTTTTT.